This T cell receptor (beta chain) was profiled in a study of blood T cell repertoires in COVID-19. Study-level background: Samples came from the United States, Italy and Spain, spanning acute and convalescent COVID-19. T cells, B-cell-depleted T cells, or PBMCs provided the cDNA or gDNA that served as material.

V lost 7 bases and J lost 4, with 12 bases in between. CDR1 is MNHEY, CDR2 SVGAGI, per germline. There are 13 residues in the CDR3. Authors' data handling: Nucleated cell number was recorded as an estimate derived from reference gene primer amplification. The method was immunoSEQ multiplex PCR; TCRdb's version includes in-frame clones alone and lacks a portion of them. D and trimming come from the DNA, and the V and J calls and clone size come from that table. Among approximately 210,000 clones listed, around 88% were seen once. The sequence derives from a woman aged 50 to 60 with acute or convalescent COVID-19. The specimen was peripheral blood. The chain is built from TRBV6-5 and TRBJ2-3, with a weak D call TRBD2 (5 bases). CDR3 amino acids: CASNTPGSDTQYF. CDR3 nucleotide sequence: TGTGCCAGCAACACCCCGGGGTCAGATACGCAGTATTTT.